The clone carrying this T cell receptor (beta chain) appeared a single time. This table comes from immunoSEQ multiplex PCR, and its TCRdb copy is limited to in-frame clones, with some not included. The table has some 22,000 clones, about 87% seen once. The sample belongs to a study of T cell changes during pregnancy in multiple sclerosis. The sample here was CD4+ T cells from peripheral blood mononuclear cells, taken in the second trimester of pregnancy. This receptor was taken from a female donor in good health, enrolled as a control in a pregnancy study.

The CDR3 sequence: CAISGLAGGTHNEQFF. In DNA form, the CDR3 reads TGTGCCATCTCCGGACTAGCGGGAGGGACGCACAATGAGCAGTTCTTC. The chain carries TRBV10-3 and TRBJ2-1; 15 nucleotides match TRBD2. The CDR3 has 16 amino acids. V lost 8 bases, J lost 5 bases, and 7 bases stayed unmatched. The germline V gene has CDR1 ENHRY and CDR2 SYGVKD.